This TCR beta chain emerged from a study of blood T cells in healthy people across ages. On the study more broadly: Capture via template switching afforded approximately one barcoded beta molecule per two T cells. Broader study findings: Estimates based on one million T cells were treated as lower bounds. Unknown donor CMV status possibly confounded expanded clonotype changes.

There are a few counts of this clonotype. Its antigen is unknown. The ends were cut back, 7 bases at V and 5 bases at J, with 9 bases in the middle. Germline V lookup: CDR1 MNHEY, CDR2 SVGAGI. The CDR3 totals 11 residues. Using a J-beta primer mix together with a sample-barcoded 5' primer, a second PCR was run for about 6 to 12 cycles. A tag from a template-switch adaptor with 12 random nucleotides marked each cDNA molecule. MiXCR, run by TCRdb on the 5' RACE reads, gives a single entry per CDR3 protein. Of about 1.4 million distinct CDR3 sequences in the sample, approximately 60% were seen once. The J gene is TRBJ2-7, the V gene TRBV6-5; D remains ambiguous. This receptor was taken from a man aged 18 to 29 in good health. Sequencing was carried out using blood. The CDR3 protein is CASTSRHEQYF. The CDR3 nucleotides read TGTGCCAGCACCAGCCGACACGAGCAGTACTTC.